This T cell receptor (beta chain) came from a study of beta chain features in type 1 diabetes. CDR1 and CDR2 from the germline V gene are SQVTM and ANQGSEA. The CDR3 is 15 residues long. The germline V and J ends were trimmed by 0 bases and 1 base, with 11 bases remaining between them. The sequenced template was cDNA made from the entire isolated RNA. Around 3.7 million reads was the average for naive, central memory and regulatory T cell samples. This table comes from immunoSEQ multiplex PCR, and its TCRdb copy is limited to in-frame clones, with some not included. The sample lists fewer than 350,000 clones; approximately 16% were seen once. This clone turned up a few times. Its cognate antigen is unknown. Study findings and constraints: There was a moderate but significant shortening of TCRB CDR3s in all four CD4+ subsets of Type 1 diabetes patients.

This sequence was found in a man between 18 and 35 years old with type 1 diabetes. The V and J genes are TRBV29-1 and TRBJ2-3; tentative D call: TRBD2 (6 bases). Material for sequencing was naive CD4+ T cells from blood. The CDR3 nucleotides are TGCAGCGTTGAAGAGAGCGGAGGGGGCACAGATACGCAGTATTTT. Translated, it gives CSVEESGGGTDTQYF.